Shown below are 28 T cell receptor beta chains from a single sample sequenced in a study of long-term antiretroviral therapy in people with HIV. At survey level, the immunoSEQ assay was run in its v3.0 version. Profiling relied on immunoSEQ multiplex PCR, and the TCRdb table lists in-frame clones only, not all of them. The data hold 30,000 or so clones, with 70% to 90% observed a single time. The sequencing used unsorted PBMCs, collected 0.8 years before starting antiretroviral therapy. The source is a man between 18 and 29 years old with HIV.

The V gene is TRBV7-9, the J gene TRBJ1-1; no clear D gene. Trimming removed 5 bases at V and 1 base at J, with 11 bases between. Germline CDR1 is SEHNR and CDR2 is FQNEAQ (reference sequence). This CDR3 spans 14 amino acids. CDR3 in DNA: TGTGCCAGCAGCCCTCATTTCAAGAACACTGAAGCTTTCTTT. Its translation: CASSPHFKNTEAFF.

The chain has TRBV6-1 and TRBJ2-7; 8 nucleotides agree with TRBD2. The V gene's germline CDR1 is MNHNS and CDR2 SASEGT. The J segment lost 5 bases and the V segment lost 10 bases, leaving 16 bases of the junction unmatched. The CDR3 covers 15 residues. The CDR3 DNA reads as TGTGCCACCACTCGGGGGGCGGGGGGCGAGAACGAGCAGTACTTC. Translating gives CATTRGAGGENEQYF.

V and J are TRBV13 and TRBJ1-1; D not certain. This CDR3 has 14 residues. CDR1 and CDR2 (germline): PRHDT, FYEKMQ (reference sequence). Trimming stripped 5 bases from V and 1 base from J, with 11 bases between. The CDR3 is CASSDYPENTEAFF. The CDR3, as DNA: TGTGCCAGCAGCGACTACCCTGAGAACACTGAAGCTTTCTTT. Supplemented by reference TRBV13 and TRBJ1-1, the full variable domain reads AAGVIQSPRHLIKEKRETATLKCYPIPRHDTVYWYQQGPGQDPQFLISFYEKMQSDKGSIPDRFSAQQFSDYHSELNMSSLELGDSALYFCASSDYPENTEAFFGQGTRLTVV.

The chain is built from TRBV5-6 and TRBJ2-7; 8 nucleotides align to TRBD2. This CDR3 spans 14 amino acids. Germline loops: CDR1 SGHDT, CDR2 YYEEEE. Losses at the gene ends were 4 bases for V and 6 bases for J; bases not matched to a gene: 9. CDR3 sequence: CASSPPGTSGEQYF. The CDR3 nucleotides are TGTGCCAGCAGCCCTCCCGGGACTAGTGGCGAGCAGTACTTC.

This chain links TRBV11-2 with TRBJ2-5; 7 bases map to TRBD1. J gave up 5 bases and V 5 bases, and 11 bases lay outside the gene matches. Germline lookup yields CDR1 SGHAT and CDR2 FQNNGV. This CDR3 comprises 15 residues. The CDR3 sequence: CASSPWDSPRETQYF. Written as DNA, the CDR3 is TGTGCCAGCAGCCCTTGGGACAGCCCGAGGGAGACCCAGTACTTC.

CDR3 in DNA: TGTGCCAGTAGTACGCTAGCGGGAGGGAATGAGCAGTTCTTC. Amino acid sequence: CASSTLAGGNEQFF. V gene TRBV19 combines with J gene TRBJ2-1; 12 nucleotides match TRBD2. The ends lost 4 bases at V and 7 bases at J; junction bases unmatched: 2. The CDR3 has 14 amino acids. The germline V gene encodes CDR1 LNHDA and CDR2 SQIVND (reference sequence).

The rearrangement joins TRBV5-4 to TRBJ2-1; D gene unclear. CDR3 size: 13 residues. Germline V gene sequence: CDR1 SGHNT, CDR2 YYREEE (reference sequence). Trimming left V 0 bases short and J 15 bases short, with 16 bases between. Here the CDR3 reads CASSLGWGDNPFF. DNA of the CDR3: TGTGCCAGCAGCTTGGGTTGGGGTGATAATCCGTTCTTC.

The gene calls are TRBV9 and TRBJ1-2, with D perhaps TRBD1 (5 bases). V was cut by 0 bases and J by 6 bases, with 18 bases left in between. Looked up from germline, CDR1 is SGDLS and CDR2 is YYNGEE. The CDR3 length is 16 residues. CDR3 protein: CASSVAPGTVRDGYTF. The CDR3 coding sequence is TGTGCCAGCAGCGTAGCCCCCGGGACCGTTCGGGATGGCTACACCTTC.

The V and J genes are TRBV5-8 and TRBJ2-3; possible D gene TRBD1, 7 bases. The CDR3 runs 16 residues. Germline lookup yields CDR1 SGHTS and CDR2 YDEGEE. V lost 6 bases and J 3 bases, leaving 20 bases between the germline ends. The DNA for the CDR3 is TGTGCCAGCACCCGGGAGACAGGGTCGAGAACAGATACGCAGTATTTT. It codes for CASTRETGSRTDTQYF.

In DNA form, the CDR3 reads TGTGCCAGCAGCAAAGGAGGGCCAAGGGCGGGCTCCTACAATGAGCAGTTCTTC. Translation gives CASSKGGPRAGSYNEQFF. J is TRBJ2-1 and V is TRBV21-1; the table's TRBD2 call for D was not verified on the DNA. TRBV21-1 is a listed pseudogene. This CDR3 has 18 amino acids.

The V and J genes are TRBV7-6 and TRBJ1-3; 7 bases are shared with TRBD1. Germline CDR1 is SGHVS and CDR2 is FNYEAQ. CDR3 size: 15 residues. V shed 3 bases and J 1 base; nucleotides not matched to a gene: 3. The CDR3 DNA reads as TGTGCCAGCAGCTTCTCGACAGGGTCTGGAAACACCATATATTTT. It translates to CASSFSTGSGNTIYF. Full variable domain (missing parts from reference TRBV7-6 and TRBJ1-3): GAGVSQSPRYKVTKRGQDVALRCDPISGHVSLYWYRQALGQGPEFLTYFNYEAQQDKSGLPNDRFSAERPEGSISTLTIQRTEQRDSAMYRCASSFSTGSGNTIYFGEGSWLTVV.

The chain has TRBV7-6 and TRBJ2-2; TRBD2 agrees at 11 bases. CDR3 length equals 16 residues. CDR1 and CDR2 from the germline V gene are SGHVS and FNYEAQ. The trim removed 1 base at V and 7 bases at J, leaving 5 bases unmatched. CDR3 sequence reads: CASSLVTSGANGELFF. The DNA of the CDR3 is TGTGCCAGCAGCTTAGTGACTAGCGGGGCTAACGGGGAGCTGTTTTTT.

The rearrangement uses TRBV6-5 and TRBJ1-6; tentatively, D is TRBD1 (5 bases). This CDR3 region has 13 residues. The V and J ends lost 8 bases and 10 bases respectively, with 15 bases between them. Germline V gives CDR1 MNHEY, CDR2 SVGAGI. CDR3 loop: CASARVGLSPLHF. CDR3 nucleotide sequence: TGTGCCAGCGCCCGAGTGGGGCTATCACCCCTCCACTTT.

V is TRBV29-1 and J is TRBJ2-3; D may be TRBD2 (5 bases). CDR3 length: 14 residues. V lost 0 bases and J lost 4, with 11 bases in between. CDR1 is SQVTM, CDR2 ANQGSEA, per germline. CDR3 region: CSVEDTRWADTQYF. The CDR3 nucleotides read TGCAGCGTTGAAGATACTAGGTGGGCAGATACGCAGTATTTT.

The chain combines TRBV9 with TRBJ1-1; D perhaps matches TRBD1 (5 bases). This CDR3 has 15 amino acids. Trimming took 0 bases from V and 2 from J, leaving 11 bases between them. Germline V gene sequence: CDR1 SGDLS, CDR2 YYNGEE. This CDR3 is CASSVVGDSNTEAFF. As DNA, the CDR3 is TGTGCCAGCAGCGTAGTAGGCGACAGTAACACTGAAGCTTTCTTT.

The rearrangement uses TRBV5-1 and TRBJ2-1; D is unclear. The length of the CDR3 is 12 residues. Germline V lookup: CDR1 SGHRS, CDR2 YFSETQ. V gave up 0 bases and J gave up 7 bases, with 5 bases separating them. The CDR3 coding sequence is TGCGCCAGCAGCTTGGGAACGAATGAGCAGTTCTTC. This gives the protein CASSLGTNEQFF. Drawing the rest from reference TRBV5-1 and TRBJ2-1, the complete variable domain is KAGVTQTPRYLIKTRGQQVTLSCSPISGHRSVSWYQQTPGQGLQFLFEYFSETQRNKGNFPGRFSGRQFSNSRSEMNVSTLELGDSALYLCASSLGTNEQFFGPGTRLTVL.

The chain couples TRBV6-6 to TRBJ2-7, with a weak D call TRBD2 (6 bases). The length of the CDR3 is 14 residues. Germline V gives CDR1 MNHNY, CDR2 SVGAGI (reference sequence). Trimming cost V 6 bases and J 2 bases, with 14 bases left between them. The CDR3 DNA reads TGTGCCAGCAGCCTCGTACTAGCAGCCTACGAGCAGTACTTC. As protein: CASSLVLAAYEQYF.

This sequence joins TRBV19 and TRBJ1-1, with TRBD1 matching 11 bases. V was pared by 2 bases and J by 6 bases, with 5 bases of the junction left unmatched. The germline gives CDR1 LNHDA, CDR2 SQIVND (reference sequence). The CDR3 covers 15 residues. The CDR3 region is CASSIPGQGAAEAFF. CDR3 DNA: TGTGCCAGTAGTATACCCGGACAGGGGGCCGCTGAAGCTTTCTTT.

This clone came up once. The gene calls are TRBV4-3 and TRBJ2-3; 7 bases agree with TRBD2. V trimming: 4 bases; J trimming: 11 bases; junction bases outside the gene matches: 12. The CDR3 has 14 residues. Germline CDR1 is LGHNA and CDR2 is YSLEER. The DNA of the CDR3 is TGCGCCAGCAGCCGCAACCCCGGGGACTATCGGCAGTATTTT. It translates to CASSRNPGDYRQYF.

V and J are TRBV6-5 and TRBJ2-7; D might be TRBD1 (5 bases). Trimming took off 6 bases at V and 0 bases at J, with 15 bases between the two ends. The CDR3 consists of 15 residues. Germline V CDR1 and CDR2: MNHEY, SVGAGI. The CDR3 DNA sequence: TGTGCCAGCAGGGATTACAGGACCAGCTCCTACGAGCAGTACTTC. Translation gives CASRDYRTSSYEQYF.

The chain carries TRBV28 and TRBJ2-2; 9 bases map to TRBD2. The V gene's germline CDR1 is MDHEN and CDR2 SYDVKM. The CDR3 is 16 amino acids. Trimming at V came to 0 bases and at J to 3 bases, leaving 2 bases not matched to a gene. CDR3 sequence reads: CASSLWTSGDTGELFF. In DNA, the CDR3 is TGTGCCAGCAGTTTATGGACTAGCGGCGACACCGGGGAGCTGTTTTTT.

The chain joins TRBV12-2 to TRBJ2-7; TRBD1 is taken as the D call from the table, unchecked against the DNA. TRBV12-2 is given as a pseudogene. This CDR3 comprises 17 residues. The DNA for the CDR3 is TGTGCAAGTCGCTCTCAATTACCGGGACAGGGGGCTTACGAGCAGTACTTC. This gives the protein CASRSQLPGQGAYEQYF.

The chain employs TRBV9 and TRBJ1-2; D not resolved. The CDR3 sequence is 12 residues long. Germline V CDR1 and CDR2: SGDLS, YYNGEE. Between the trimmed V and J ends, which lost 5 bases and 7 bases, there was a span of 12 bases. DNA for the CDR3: TGTGCCAGCAGTCCTGAAGTTGGTGGCTACACCTTC. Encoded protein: CASSPEVGGYTF.

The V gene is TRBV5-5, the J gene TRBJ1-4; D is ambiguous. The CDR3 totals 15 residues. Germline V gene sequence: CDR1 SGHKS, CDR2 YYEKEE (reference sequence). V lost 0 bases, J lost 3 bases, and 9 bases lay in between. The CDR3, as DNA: TGTGCCAGCAGCTTGGATGGGCGGGCTAATGAAAAACTGTTTTTT. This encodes CASSLDGRANEKLFF.

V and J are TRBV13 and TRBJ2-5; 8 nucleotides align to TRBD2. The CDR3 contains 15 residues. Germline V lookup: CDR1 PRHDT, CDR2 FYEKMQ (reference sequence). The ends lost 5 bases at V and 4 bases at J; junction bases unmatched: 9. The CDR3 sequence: CASSPGGTRGETQYF. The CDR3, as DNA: TGTGCCAGCAGCCCGGGCGGGACTAGAGGAGAGACCCAGTACTTC.

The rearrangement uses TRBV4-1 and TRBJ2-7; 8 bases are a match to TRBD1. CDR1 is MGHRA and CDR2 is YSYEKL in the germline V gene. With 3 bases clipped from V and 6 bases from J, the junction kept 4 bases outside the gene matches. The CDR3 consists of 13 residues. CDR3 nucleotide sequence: TGCGCCAGCAGCCAGGTGGGACAGGTCGAGCAGTACTTC. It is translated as CASSQVGQVEQYF.

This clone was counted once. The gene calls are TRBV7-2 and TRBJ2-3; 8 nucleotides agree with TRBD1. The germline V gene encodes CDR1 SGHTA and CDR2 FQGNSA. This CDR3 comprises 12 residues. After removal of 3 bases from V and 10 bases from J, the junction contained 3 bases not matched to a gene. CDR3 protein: CASSFSTGAQYF. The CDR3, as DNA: TGTGCCAGCAGCTTCTCGACAGGGGCGCAGTATTTT.

CDR3 in amino acids: CASSPMAGDTQYF. CDR3 nucleotide sequence: TGTGCCAGCAGCCCCATGGCGGGGGATACGCAGTATTTT. The V and J genes are TRBV11-2 and TRBJ2-3; possibly TRBD2 for D (6 bases). V was clipped by 5 bases and J by 6 bases, with 12 bases between them. Germline V gene data show CDR1 as SGHAT and CDR2 as FQNNGV. The CDR3 sequence is 13 residues long. Complete variable domain (other parts from reference TRBV11-2 and TRBJ2-3): EAGVAQSPRYKIIEKRQSVAFWCNPISGHATLYWYQQILGQGPKLLIQFQNNGVVDDSQLPKDRFSAERLKGVDSTLKIQPAKLEDSAVYLCASSPMAGDTQYFGPGTRLTVL.